The present TCR beta chain was sequenced within a study of cytomegalovirus exposure and HLA in healthy donors (dated 2017 in TCRdb). With respect to the entire study: An earlier analysis of several hundred of the donors reported 250 to 350 Gb of sequence data and some 100 million unique TCR beta sequences from roughly 200 million T cells. An early release covering 550 to 650 HLA-typed donors comprised approximately 300 gigabases of sequencing data and 85 million or so unique TCR sequences. Among the roughly 430 genotyped donors, around 81% belonged to the genetic ancestry cluster associated with self-reported Caucasian donors. The study aimed to test whether signatures of past pathogen exposure could be identified by cataloging public T cell receptors. Using immunosequencing, the study profiled T cell repertoires from 550 to 750 subjects and related those repertoires to cytomegalovirus serostatus. Along with the approximately 700-subject first cohort, a separate validation cohort of around 110 different subjects was used. To predict cytomegalovirus infection status, the study combined high-throughput TCR immunosequencing, statistical association of individual TCRs with disease status, and machine learning. A later analysis re-examined previously published TCR beta repertoires from hundreds of donors and added high-resolution HLA genotyping to investigate patterns of TCR occurrence. In the later analysis, no new phenotypic data were used to find candidate immune exposures; instead, reliance was placed on TCR beta sequences and their occurrence across donors. In an earlier analysis of roughly 540 of the donors, high-throughput TCR beta sequencing was used to judge whether each TCR beta V gene segment behaved as functional or pseudogenic. Alongside the repertoire data, information on donor age, sex, ethnicity and CMV serostatus was compiled. In a later genetic analysis, genome-wide SNP genotypes for 398 of the 666 donors were used, and that subset was treated as a discovery cohort. Every discovery cohort repertoire had been produced on one sequencing platform. HLA typing covered class I and class II loci at four-digit resolution. The number of typed donors differed by locus: about 629-640 for A, B, C, DRB1 and DQB1; 500 to 550 for DQA1; 606 for DPA1; and around 490 for DPB1. Several DR-DQ haplotypes were treated as single units for association and clustering because of strong linkage in the cohort. Among about 400 genotyped donors of the cohort, an average of around 220,000 unique TCR beta nucleotide sequences was sequenced per donor, of which about 19% were non-productive. Broad study findings and their caveats: While some public TCRs were present in many individuals, most TCR sequences turned up only very rarely across donors. Because HLA typing was missing for some donors at each locus, association tests included only the typed subset. Presence/absence analyses assumed roughly uniform sequencing depth across donors, an assumption that may not hold. Compared with the approximately 670-donor mean, donors in an Asian-associated ancestry cluster had fewer N-insertions in productive TCRs, according to a later genetic analysis. In a later analysis, HLA-associated TCR beta chains were found to be more clonally expanded and to have lower generation probabilities than equally common non-associated chains. A later analysis associated 17,000 or so TCR beta sequences with specific HLA alleles at a false discovery rate of 0.05. The 87-base-pair reads could not distinguish some IMGT-functional V segments, including TRBV6-2 and TRBV6-3, so those segments were excluded. In an earlier analysis of 500 to 650 of the donors, most TCR beta V segments appeared in productive rearrangements about 87% or about 30% of the time, broadly matching IMGT annotations. This cohort had only TCR beta chains sequenced, and the lack of alpha or paired-chain data limited which features could be detected. Linkage disequilibrium might explain the correlated functional status among segregating V segments, but an unknown experimental factor could not be ruled out. Immune exposure information for the cohort was limited to CMV serostatus. In a later analysis, several top co-occurrence clusters were reported to appear linked to parvovirus B19, influenza, CMV and Epstein-Barr virus. Three of the identified cytomegalovirus-associated TCR beta chains were confirmed in vitro to be specific for cytomegalovirus antigens. The authors suggested that the approach could potentially be extended to other disease states and immunological phenotypes. Strong co-occurrence of HLA alleles, especially DR and DQ, made assigning TCR associations to individual alleles difficult. V-gene and J-gene trimming of TCR beta chains was associated with a missense DCLRE1C variant in a later genetic analysis, and the association was replicated in an independent cohort. A cluster of highly shared sequence variants was judged likely to represent a technical artifact of the sequencing pipeline. The classifier was reported to diagnose cytomegalovirus status with high specificity and sensitivity in both the original cohort and the validation cohort. The earlier analysis of approximately 560 of the donors excluded around 17 rarely observed V segments, including chromosome 9 orphons, because counts were too low. A later analysis found that most CMV-associated TCR beta chains appeared HLA-restricted, with HLA associations seemingly driven largely by CMV exposure. In a later analysis, TCR association rates were found to vary across HLA loci, with the most associated TCRs seen for DRB1 alleles and the fewest for HLA-C alleles. A further reported finding was that TCR beta sequences accurately predicted the HLA-A and HLA-B alleles for most subjects in the first cohort. The study listed 150 to 200 TCR beta chains as associated with cytomegalovirus.

Library preparation used the immunoSEQ multiplex PCR assay. For the multiplex PCR, a mixture combining 60 forward primers for TCR Vbeta segments and 13 reverse primers for TCR Jbeta segments was used. The CDR3 region of rearranged TCR beta genes was amplified from genomic DNA by a multiplex PCR assay. The Illumina HiSeq System was used to sequence the amplified TCR beta libraries as 87-base-pair reads. Per the original workflow: In a later analysis, around 80 million unique TCR beta chains were counted across the 500 to 700 repertoires, and around 10 million of these chains were shared by at least two donors. A nearest-neighbor algorithm error-corrected the raw reads and collapsed the reads into unique sequences, merging closely related sequences to remove PCR and sequencing errors. Alignment of CDR3 sequences to IMGT reference sequences was used to assign V, D and J gene segments. For a sequence to be retained, at least a six-nucleotide match to both a V gene segment and a J gene segment was required. Rearrangements were classified as productive when the CDR3 lacked stop codons and remained in frame with V and J, and all other rearrangements were classified as non-productive. CDR3 was defined according to IMGT convention as the region running from the second conserved V-encoded cysteine to the conserved J-encoded phenylalanine. The earlier analysis of some 600 of the donors excluded sequences that lacked an unambiguous match to a single V gene segment. In an earlier analysis of approximately 500 of the donors, a V segment was called functional when productive rearrangements were above 56.7%, and segregating when the standard deviation between donors exceeded 5%. A statistical classification framework was built to diagnose cytomegalovirus status from the catalog of TCR beta chain sequences. V and J gene assignment, in a later analysis, came from comparing TCR nucleotide sequences with IMGT/GENE-DB human TR gene sequences. Using the TCRdist pipeline, a later analysis assigned CDR3 sequences along with most-parsimonious VDJ recombination scenarios. In a later analysis, every TCR beta chain was defined by the combination of its CDR3 amino acid sequence and its V-gene family, and reads without a unique V-gene family were dropped. In a later analysis, around 600 highly shared, low-generation-probability nucleotide sequences were removed to address suspected cross-contamination and a sequencing artifact. A later analysis calculated a clonal expansion index for each public chain from normalized within-repertoire ranks of inferred template counts. A later analysis computed generation probabilities with a VDJ recombination model fitted to out-of-frame rearrangements, and checked the results against IGoR. In a later analysis, TCR-TCR, TCR-HLA and TCR-CMV co-occurrence was scored with hypergeometric tests, and a repertoire-size bias correction was applied to TCR pairs. A later analysis estimated false discovery rates by permuting HLA or CMV assignments 20 times. In a later analysis, co-occurring TCRs were grouped with DBSCAN, and TCRdist sequence similarity was added when clustering was performed within HLA-allele-positive subsets. Repertoires with fewer than 30,000 or more than 120,000 public chains, plus five repertoires with anomalous nucleotide sharing, were excluded from co-occurrence clustering. Not all clones reach the TCRdb copy of this immuneACCESS table, which keeps in-frame sequences only. Checked studies attribute under half of the gap to unresolved V genes and leave the rest unexplained. The V and J calls and clone size were taken over from that table, and D and trimming were inferred from the DNA. The sample table lists about 150,000 clones, around 80% of them with a count of one. The ten biggest clones cover roughly 6.3% of the sample.

V ends up 4 bases short and J 1 base short, with an unmatched junction base count of 5. CDR3 length: 17 amino acids, cysteine to phenylalanine. This entry keeps only the CDR3 DNA: 51 bases, framed from base 1. Per the germline V gene (reference sequence), SGHAT is the CDR1 and FQDESV is the CDR2. On this clone: Its specific antigen is unknown. Base-call qualities are not available, and no considerably larger clone is one nucleotide away.

The cohort consisted of 600 or so healthy bone marrow donors. Cohort members were all nominally healthy when sampled, although unrecorded immune exposures were likely present. The donor tested CMV seropositive and was one of the 289 seropositive cohort members. Each donor provided a peripheral blood sample, and peripheral blood mononuclear cells were used for TCR beta sequencing. The Qiagen DNeasy Blood Extraction Kit was used to extract genomic DNA from the blood cell samples. This sequence originates from a male donor in good health and CMV-seropositive. Here the chain combines TRBV11-1 and TRBJ2-3; the junction holds 13 bases that match TRBD2. The sample taken for sequencing was PBMCs. The base sequence is TGTGCCAGCAGCTGGACTAGCGGGAGATGGGGCACAGATACGCAGTATTTT. This translates into CASSWTSGRWGTDTQYF. The CDR3 plus the reference TRBV11-1 and TRBJ2-3 genes for the other parts give the full variable domain: EAEVAQSPRYKITEKSQAVAFWCDPISGHATLYWYRQILGQGPELLVQFQDESVVDDSQLPKDRFSAERLKGVDSTLKIQPAELGDSAMYLCASSWTSGRWGTDTQYFGPGTRLTVL.